This T cell receptor (beta chain) was found in a study of regulatory T cells in long-lasting Graves disease. Trimming pared 2 bases from V and 5 bases from J, leaving 6 bases between. This CDR3 comprises 12 residues. Indicated time point: newly diagnosed GD, antithyroid drugs for less than 3 months. There was RNA extracted from PBMCs, and the TCR library was made from it. This clonotype showed up many times. Through Arm-PCR of CDR3 regions and iRepertoire HTBI primers, TCR beta libraries were built. TCRdb re-called the multiplex PCR reads through MiXCR, storing one row per CDR3 protein. The table shows around 420,000 distinct CDR3 sequences, with 15% occurring only once. This sample was also put to use in a study of T cells in Graves' hyperthyroidism and ophthalmopathy. That source reports: Reasons for excluding patients were uncontrolled infection, other autoimmune disease, pregnancy or lactation. Most clonotypes expanded in the thyroid (above 0.001) were also present in blood.

Sample: peripheral blood mononuclear cells (PBMCs), taken at new diagnosis, from a patient treated with antithyroid drugs. The rearrangement joins TRBV12-3 or TRBV12-4 to TRBJ2-5, with unresolved D. The clonotype comes from a middle-aged woman with Graves disease. DNA of the CDR3: TGTGCCAGCAGTTTACTTGAGGAGACCCAGTACTTC. Its translation: CASSLLEETQYF.